A selection of T cell receptor beta chains follows, all from one sample in a study of a mutant IDH1 vaccine in newly diagnosed glioma. Generated by immunoSEQ multiplex PCR, the TCRdb table keeps only in-frame clones and is missing some. This table holds more than 55,000 clones, around 84% found once. These receptors' antigens are unknown. The sample in question was PBMCs, obtained from a glioma patient whose treatment included an IDH1 peptide vaccine. The receptors originated from a man aged 25 to 40 with glioma. CDR3s include the opening cysteine and the closing phenylalanine or tryptophan. The D gene is left open where the match is weak. For some rows the clone size is stated as once, few or many, or as a class when expanded; others skip it.

j_call: TRBJ1-4; v_call: TRBV5-6; clone_size: -; d_call: -; cdr3_aa: CASSLDWGNLFF; cdr3_nt: TGTGCCAGCAGCTTGGATTGGGGTAATCTGTTTTTT
j_call: TRBJ2-7; v_call: TRBV6-5; clone_size: -; d_call: -; cdr3_aa: CASTRRGGTYEQYF; cdr3_nt: TGTGCCAGCACTAGGCGGGGCGGGACCTACGAGCAGTACTTC
j_call: TRBJ1-2; v_call: TRBV19; clone_size: -; d_call: -; cdr3_aa: CASSITGVRVGLYGYTF; cdr3_nt: TGTGCCAGTAGTATAACGGGGGTGAGGGTAGGACTATATGGCTACACCTTC
j_call: TRBJ2-2; v_call: TRBV4-1; clone_size: -; d_call: -; cdr3_aa: CASSQVGNTGELFF; cdr3_nt: TGCGCCAGCAGCCAAGTAGGGAACACCGGGGAGCTGTTTTTT
j_call: TRBJ1-1; v_call: TRBV6-5; clone_size: -; d_call: -; cdr3_aa: CASKRSYGNTEAFF; cdr3_nt: TGTGCCAGCAAAAGGTCGTACGGGAACACTGAAGCTTTCTTT
j_call: TRBJ2-5; v_call: TRBV6-1; clone_size: -; d_call: -; cdr3_aa: CASGYFQPLGETQYF; cdr3_nt: TGTGCCAGCGGATACTTCCAACCCCTTGGGGAGACCCAGTACTTC
j_call: TRBJ1-6; v_call: TRBV5-1; clone_size: -; d_call: -; cdr3_aa: CASSLGGVESPLHF; cdr3_nt: TGCGCCAGCAGCTTGGGTGGTGTGGAATCACCCCTCCACTTT
j_call: TRBJ2-6; v_call: TRBV19; clone_size: -; d_call: -; cdr3_aa: CASSSVLSGANVLTF; cdr3_nt: TGTGCCAGTAGTAGCGTCCTAAGTGGGGCCAACGTCCTGACTTTC
j_call: TRBJ2-2; v_call: TRBV27; clone_size: -; d_call: -; cdr3_aa: CASRTGQRPNGELFF; cdr3_nt: TGTGCCAGCAGGACTGGGCAGCGCCCCAACGGGGAGCTGTTTTTT
j_call: TRBJ1-1; v_call: TRBV18; clone_size: -; d_call: -; cdr3_aa: CASSPTLGKDTEAFF; cdr3_nt: TGTGCCAGCTCACCGACATTGGGGAAAGACACTGAAGCTTTCTTT
j_call: TRBJ1-2; v_call: TRBV6-5; clone_size: -; d_call: -; cdr3_aa: CASSYDRWALYGYTF; cdr3_nt: TGTGCCAGCAGTTACGACCGGTGGGCCCTCTATGGCTACACCTTC
j_call: TRBJ2-7; v_call: TRBV28; clone_size: -; d_call: -; cdr3_aa: CASSTGLYASYEQYF; cdr3_nt: TGTGCCAGCAGTACGGGACTTTACGCCTCCTACGAGCAGTACTTC
j_call: TRBJ2-7; v_call: TRBV19; clone_size: -; d_call: -; cdr3_aa: CASSIGDTAYYEQYF; cdr3_nt: TGTGCCAGTAGTATCGGGGACACCGCCTATTACGAGCAGTACTTC
j_call: TRBJ2-5; v_call: TRBV5-1; clone_size: -; d_call: -; cdr3_aa: CASSILSQETQYF; cdr3_nt: TGCGCCAGCAGTATACTATCCCAAGAGACCCAGTACTTC
j_call: TRBJ2-2; v_call: TRBV5-1; clone_size: -; d_call: -; cdr3_aa: CASRQQNTGELFF; cdr3_nt: TGCGCCAGCAGGCAGCAGAACACCGGGGAGCTGTTTTTT
j_call: TRBJ1-5; v_call: TRBV6-5; clone_size: -; d_call: -; cdr3_aa: CASSQMAGLGPQHF; cdr3_nt: TGTGCCAGCAGTCAAATGGCAGGGCTTGGGCCCCAGCATTTT
j_call: TRBJ1-4; v_call: TRBV19; clone_size: -; d_call: -; cdr3_aa: CASSINMAATNEKLFF; cdr3_nt: TGTGCCAGTAGTATCAATATGGCTGCAACTAATGAAAAACTGTTTTTT
j_call: TRBJ2-7; v_call: TRBV7-9; clone_size: -; d_call: TRBD1; cdr3_aa: CASSTGTGDWYEQYF; cdr3_nt: TGTGCCAGCAGCACTGGGACAGGGGATTGGTACGAGCAGTACTTC
j_call: TRBJ1-2; v_call: TRBV7-9; clone_size: -; d_call: -; cdr3_aa: CASSLGKGGDGDYGYTF; cdr3_nt: TGTGCCAGCAGCTTAGGAAAGGGCGGAGATGGTGACTATGGCTACACCTTC
j_call: TRBJ1-4; v_call: TRBV6-6; clone_size: once; d_call: TRBD1; cdr3_aa: CASSYSGGQGNEKLFF; cdr3_nt: TGTGCCAGCAGTTACTCGGGGGGACAGGGGAATGAAAAACTGTTTTTT
j_call: TRBJ1-5; v_call: TRBV5-6; clone_size: -; d_call: -; cdr3_aa: CASSLNGISNQPQHF; cdr3_nt: TGTGCCAGCAGCTTGAACGGTATCAGCAATCAGCCCCAGCATTTT
j_call: TRBJ2-4; v_call: TRBV7-9; clone_size: -; d_call: -; cdr3_aa: CASTPRGGDIQYF; cdr3_nt: TGTGCCAGCACCCCAAGGGGAGGAGACATTCAGTACTTC
j_call: TRBJ2-7; v_call: TRBV19; clone_size: -; d_call: TRBD1; cdr3_aa: CASSRGTGYFQTYEQYF; cdr3_nt: TGTGCCAGTAGCCGCGGGACAGGGTATTTCCAAACCTACGAGCAGTACTTC
j_call: TRBJ1-2; v_call: TRBV13; clone_size: -; d_call: -; cdr3_aa: CASSLGTDFYGYTF; cdr3_nt: TGTGCCAGCAGCTTAGGGACAGATTTCTATGGCTACACCTTC
j_call: TRBJ2-3; v_call: TRBV5-6; clone_size: -; d_call: -; cdr3_aa: CASSQGGRADTQYF; cdr3_nt: TGTGCCAGCAGCCAGGGGGGGCGCGCAGATACGCAGTATTTT
j_call: TRBJ2-5; v_call: TRBV5-1; clone_size: -; d_call: -; cdr3_aa: CASSLGNRLETQYF; cdr3_nt: TGCGCCAGCAGCTTAGGGAACAGGTTAGAGACCCAGTACTTC
j_call: TRBJ1-2; v_call: TRBV6-1; clone_size: -; d_call: -; cdr3_aa: CASLRASGLRGYTF; cdr3_nt: TGTGCCAGCCTGAGGGCGAGTGGCCTTAGGGGCTACACCTTC
j_call: TRBJ1-1; v_call: TRBV5-5; clone_size: few; d_call: -; cdr3_aa: CASSVHSAVSRMNTEAFF; cdr3_nt: TGTGCCAGCAGCGTACACAGTGCGGTAAGCCGGATGAACACTGAAGCTTTCTTT
j_call: TRBJ1-2; v_call: TRBV7-6; clone_size: -; d_call: -; cdr3_aa: CASSLGGTAGYTF; cdr3_nt: TGTGCCAGCAGCTTAGGGGGTACGGCTGGCTACACCTTC
j_call: TRBJ1-5; v_call: TRBV19; clone_size: medium-sized; d_call: -; cdr3_aa: CASTGTIGQPQHF; cdr3_nt: TGTGCCAGCACCGGGACAATTGGTCAGCCCCAGCATTTT
j_call: TRBJ1-2; v_call: TRBV6-5; clone_size: -; d_call: -; cdr3_aa: CASSSTTGRGIFYTF; cdr3_nt: TGTGCCAGCAGTTCAACTACAGGACGGGGGATATTCTACACCTTC
j_call: TRBJ1-4; v_call: TRBV5-1; clone_size: -; d_call: -; cdr3_aa: CASSLNADEKLFF; cdr3_nt: TGCGCCAGCAGCTTGAATGCGGATGAAAAACTGTTTTTT
j_call: TRBJ1-1; v_call: TRBV6-5; clone_size: few; d_call: -; cdr3_aa: CASSYAWVGTEAFF; cdr3_nt: TGTGCCAGCAGTTACGCTTGGGTGGGGACTGAAGCTTTCTTT
j_call: TRBJ2-5; v_call: TRBV5-6; clone_size: -; d_call: -; cdr3_aa: CASSFKAGAIETQYF; cdr3_nt: TGTGCCAGCAGCTTTAAGGCGGGGGCCATCGAGACCCAGTACTTC
j_call: TRBJ2-5; v_call: TRBV15; clone_size: -; d_call: -; cdr3_aa: CATSRDLGHQETQYF; cdr3_nt: TGTGCCACCAGCAGAGATTTGGGGCACCAAGAGACCCAGTACTTC
j_call: TRBJ2-2; v_call: TRBV5-4; clone_size: -; d_call: TRBD1; cdr3_aa: CASSSGQGNTGELFF; cdr3_nt: TGTGCCAGCAGCTCCGGACAGGGGAACACCGGGGAGCTGTTTTTT
j_call: TRBJ2-7; v_call: TRBV5-6; clone_size: -; d_call: TRBD1; cdr3_aa: CASSWGQKDYEQYF; cdr3_nt: TGTGCCAGCAGCTGGGGACAGAAAGACTACGAGCAGTACTTC
j_call: TRBJ2-2; v_call: TRBV9; clone_size: -; d_call: TRBD2; cdr3_aa: CASSPLAGTTSGELFF; cdr3_nt: TGTGCCAGCAGCCCCCTAGCGGGAACGACTTCCGGGGAGCTGTTTTTT
j_call: TRBJ1-1; v_call: TRBV15; clone_size: -; d_call: -; cdr3_aa: CATSRGVRGMNTEAFF; cdr3_nt: TGTGCCACCAGCAGAGGGGTTAGGGGAATGAACACTGAAGCTTTCTTT
j_call: TRBJ1-5; v_call: TRBV6-5; clone_size: -; d_call: -; cdr3_aa: CASSYSPGGGQPQHF; cdr3_nt: TGTGCCAGCAGTTACTCCCCTGGGGGAGGTCAGCCCCAGCATTTT
j_call: TRBJ2-1; v_call: TRBV4-1; clone_size: -; d_call: -; cdr3_aa: CASSRKGTGNSYNEQFF; cdr3_nt: TGCGCCAGCAGCCGAAAGGGGACGGGGAACTCCTACAATGAGCAGTTCTTC
j_call: TRBJ2-7; v_call: TRBV6-6; clone_size: -; d_call: TRBD1; cdr3_aa: CASSYYKGASYEQYF; cdr3_nt: TGTGCCAGCAGTTACTACAAGGGGGCCTCCTACGAGCAGTACTTC
j_call: TRBJ1-1; v_call: TRBV11-2; clone_size: -; d_call: -; cdr3_aa: CASSLRGEQEAFF; cdr3_nt: TGTGCCAGCAGCTTAAGAGGGGAGCAAGAAGCTTTCTTT
j_call: TRBJ2-7; v_call: TRBV28; clone_size: once; d_call: TRBD1; cdr3_aa: CASKTPRTGGLEQYF; cdr3_nt: TGTGCCAGCAAAACCCCCCGGACAGGGGGTCTCGAGCAGTACTTC
j_call: TRBJ2-1; v_call: TRBV5-1; clone_size: -; d_call: -; cdr3_aa: CASSLAGNEQFF; cdr3_nt: TGCGCCAGCAGCTTGGCTGGGAATGAGCAGTTCTTC
j_call: TRBJ2-1; v_call: TRBV19; clone_size: -; d_call: -; cdr3_aa: CASSIVQTGGNEQFF; cdr3_nt: TGTGCCAGTAGTATAGTACAGACAGGAGGCAATGAGCAGTTCTTC
j_call: TRBJ2-5; v_call: TRBV6-6; clone_size: -; d_call: -; cdr3_aa: CASSQTGRETQYF; cdr3_nt: TGTGCCAGCAGCCAGACAGGTCGGGAGACCCAGTACTTC
j_call: TRBJ2-3; v_call: TRBV5-1; clone_size: -; d_call: -; cdr3_aa: CASSLQGSSVTDTQYF; cdr3_nt: TGCGCCAGCAGCTTACAGGGTTCTAGTGTAACAGATACGCAGTATTTT
j_call: TRBJ1-5; v_call: TRBV25-1; clone_size: -; d_call: -; cdr3_aa: CASQEKEEPQHF; cdr3_nt: TGTGCCAGTCAGGAGAAGGAAGAGCCCCAGCATTTT
j_call: TRBJ2-1; v_call: TRBV27; clone_size: -; d_call: TRBD2; cdr3_aa: CASSGGLAYNEQFF; cdr3_nt: TGTGCCAGCAGTGGAGGACTAGCCTACAATGAGCAGTTCTTC
j_call: TRBJ1-1; v_call: TRBV5-1; clone_size: -; d_call: -; cdr3_aa: CASRASGGGANTEAFF; cdr3_nt: TGCGCCAGCAGGGCCTCGGGAGGAGGGGCGAACACTGAAGCTTTCTTT
j_call: TRBJ1-2; v_call: TRBV6-5; clone_size: -; d_call: TRBD1; cdr3_aa: CASSADREGYTF; cdr3_nt: TGTGCCAGCAGCGCAGACAGGGAGGGCTACACCTTC
j_call: TRBJ2-1; v_call: TRBV29-1; clone_size: -; d_call: TRBD1; cdr3_aa: CSVRPTGGNEQFF; cdr3_nt: TGCAGCGTCCGTCCGACAGGGGGCAATGAGCAGTTCTTC
j_call: TRBJ1-1; v_call: TRBV14; clone_size: few; d_call: -; cdr3_aa: CASSQDWRVNTEAFF; cdr3_nt: TGTGCCAGCAGCCAAGATTGGAGGGTGAACACTGAAGCTTTCTTT
j_call: TRBJ2-2; v_call: TRBV5-1; clone_size: -; d_call: -; cdr3_aa: CASSLLPDISTGELFF; cdr3_nt: TGCGCCAGCAGCTTGCTCCCGGACATCTCGACCGGGGAGCTGTTTTTT
j_call: TRBJ2-2; v_call: TRBV2; clone_size: -; d_call: -; cdr3_aa: CASSDPGTGNTGELFF; cdr3_nt: TGTGCCAGCAGTGATCCTGGAACAGGAAACACCGGGGAGCTGTTTTTT
j_call: TRBJ2-2; v_call: TRBV19; clone_size: few; d_call: TRBD2; cdr3_aa: CASSITGTSSNTGELFF; cdr3_nt: TGTGCCAGTAGTATCACCGGGACTAGCTCGAACACCGGGGAGCTGTTTTTT
j_call: TRBJ1-4; v_call: TRBV13; clone_size: -; d_call: -; cdr3_aa: CASSLGNEKLFF; cdr3_nt: TGTGCCAGCAGCTTGGGGAATGAAAAACTGTTTTTT
j_call: TRBJ2-1; v_call: TRBV11-2; clone_size: -; d_call: TRBD2; cdr3_aa: CASSLGLAGGLWSYNEQFF; cdr3_nt: TGTGCCAGCAGCTTGGGACTAGCGGGGGGGCTCTGGTCCTACAATGAGCAGTTCTTC
j_call: TRBJ2-5; v_call: TRBV9; clone_size: -; d_call: -; cdr3_aa: CASSVESGGAYETQYF; cdr3_nt: TGTGCCAGCAGCGTAGAAAGTGGGGGGGCCTACGAGACCCAGTACTTC